These T cell receptor beta chains were read from a single sample in a study of cytomegalovirus exposure and HLA in healthy donors. Clones were read by immunoSEQ multiplex PCR, and TCRdb kept only the in-frame ones, dropping some. The data contain 100,000 to 150,000 clones, over 80% of them singletons. Sequencing was performed on PBMCs. These receptors originate from a young man in good health and CMV-seropositive. The CDR3 runs from the conserved cysteine through the conserved F or W. A D gene is named only where the DNA matches it firmly. Clone size is shown for a subset of rows, as once, few, many or a class of expanded clone.

size,V,D,J,DNA,CDR3
NA,TRBV29-1,TRBD1,TRBJ1-1,TGCAGCGCCATGGGACAGTACATGAACACTGAAGCTTTCTTT,CSAMGQYMNTEAFF
NA,TRBV5-1,NA,TRBJ2-3,TGCGCCAGCGGAAGGGGAAAAGAGTATTCAGATACGCAGTATTTT,CASGRGKEYSDTQYF
NA,TRBV5-4,NA,TRBJ2-1,TGTGCCAGCAGCTTGGGAGGGAGCTCCTACAATGAGCAGTTCTTC,CASSLGGSSYNEQFF
few,TRBV7-9,TRBD1,TRBJ1-4,TGTGCCAGCAGACCCCCCGACAGGGGCATTGAAAAACTGTTTTTT,CASRPPDRGIEKLFF
few,TRBV11-2,TRBD1,TRBJ2-7,TGTGCCAGCAGCTTCACAGGGGACGAGCAGTACTTC,CASSFTGDEQYF
once,TRBV14,NA,TRBJ1-1,TGTGCCAGCAGCCAAGAGGAAGGCTGGGGCAGGGGCACTGAAGCTTTCTTT,CASSQEEGWGRGTEAFF
few,TRBV19,TRBD1,TRBJ1-1,TGTGCCAGTAGACCACAGGGGGCATTGAACACTGAAGCTTTCTTT,CASRPQGALNTEAFF
NA,TRBV27,NA,TRBJ1-5,TGTGCCAGCAGTTTTCGTGAGGGCAATCAGCCCCAGCATTTT,CASSFREGNQPQHF
NA,TRBV30,TRBD1,TRBJ2-5,TGTGCCTGGAGCCAGGTGACAGGGAAAGTAGAGACCCAGTACTTC,CAWSQVTGKVETQYF
NA,TRBV4-1,TRBD2,TRBJ2-1,TGCGCCAGCAGCCACCCTAGCGGGGGGGTTCGGAATGAGCAGTTCTTC,CASSHPSGGVRNEQFF
NA,TRBV6-1,TRBD1,TRBJ2-3,TGTGCCAGCAGTGATCCTCAGGGGGCGCGTACAGATACGCAGTATTTT,CASSDPQGARTDTQYF
NA,TRBV7-8,NA,TRBJ1-2,TGTGCCAGCAGCTTAGTTCAGGGGTATGGCTACACCTTC,CASSLVQGYGYTF
NA,TRBV10-3,TRBD2,TRBJ2-3,TGTGCCATCTTAGCGGGGGGGACAGATACGCAGTATTTT,CAILAGGTDTQYF
NA,TRBV30,TRBD1,TRBJ1-1,TGTGCCTGGAGTGGATTTGGGACAGGGAACACTGAAGCTTTCTTT,CAWSGFGTGNTEAFF
NA,TRBV4-1,NA,TRBJ2-5,TGCGCCAGCAGCCCGCGGTGGGGCGTGCGCCAAGAGACCCAGTACTTC,CASSPRWGVRQETQYF
once,TRBV19,TRBD1,TRBJ1-5,TGTGCCAGTAGGAAACAGGGGGACGGCAATCAGCCCCAGCATTTT,CASRKQGDGNQPQHF
once,TRBV7-3,NA,TRBJ2-3,TGTGCCAGCAGCCCCCCTACAGATACGCAGTATTTT,CASSPPTDTQYF
NA,TRBV11-2,NA,TRBJ1-5,TGTGCCAGCAGCTTAGACTTGACAGGCCCAGCCCAGCATTTT,CASSLDLTGPAQHF
few,TRBV4-1,NA,TRBJ1-5,TGCGCCAGCAGCCAAGATTGGGCACAGCCCCAGCATTTT,CASSQDWAQPQHF
NA,TRBV2,TRBD2,TRBJ2-5,TGTGCCAGCAGTGAATTAGCGGGGGGCCAAGAGACCCAGTACTTC,CASSELAGGQETQYF
few,TRBV9,NA,TRBJ1-2,TGTGCCAGCAGCGTAGCGAGGGAGGACTATGGCTACACCTTC,CASSVAREDYGYTF
NA,TRBV27,TRBD2,TRBJ2-7,TGTGCCAGCAGCGACGGGACTAGCGGTTCCTACGAGCAGTACTTC,CASSDGTSGSYEQYF
NA,TRBV29-1,TRBD2,TRBJ2-3,TGCAGCTTCTCCGCTACTAGCGGGGACGGTGGAGATACGCAGTATTTT,CSFSATSGDGGDTQYF
few,TRBV6-6,NA,TRBJ1-2,TGTGCCAGCAGTTACGAGTCCATCGGGGGTGGCTACACCTTC,CASSYESIGGGYTF
few,TRBV5-4,TRBD2,TRBJ2-7,TGTGCCAGCAGCACGGGACTAGCCATCTACGAGCAGTACTTC,CASSTGLAIYEQYF
NA,TRBV21-1,NA,TRBJ2-5,TGTGCCAGCAGCAAGCGGGGGGAGACCCAGTACTTC,CASSKRGETQYF
NA,TRBV6-1,TRBD2,TRBJ2-1,TGTGCCAGCACTGAACGGGAGGTATCCTACAATGAGCAGTTCTTC,CASTEREVSYNEQFF
once,TRBV7-9,TRBD2,TRBJ2-3,TGTGCCAGCAGCCCATTGTGGCTAGCGGGGGGCTATAGCACAGATACGCAGTATTTT,CASSPLWLAGGYSTDTQYF
NA,TRBV6-1,NA,TRBJ2-5,TGTGCCAGCAGGCTACAGGGCCTCAGCGGAGAGCAGTACTTC,CASRLQGLSGEQYF
few,TRBV6-6,NA,TRBJ1-4,TGTGCCAGCAGTTACGCCGGGACATCAAATCTGTTTTTT,CASSYAGTSNLFF
NA,TRBV21-1,NA,TRBJ2-5,TGTGCCAGCAGTCCGACCCTAGCGGGCCCTCAGGCCCAGTACTTC,CASSPTLAGPQAQYF
NA,TRBV2,NA,TRBJ2-1,TGTGCCAGCACCTCGGATAGCCCGGGCTACAATGAGCAGTTCTTC,CASTSDSPGYNEQFF
NA,TRBV29-1,NA,TRBJ1-1,TGCAGCGTTACCACAGGTGCTGAAGCTTTCTTT,CSVTTGAEAFF
NA,TRBV4-1,NA,TRBJ2-3,TGCGCCAGCAGCCAGGCCACAGGGCTAGGCGCAGATACGCAGTATTTT,CASSQATGLGADTQYF
NA,TRBV9,TRBD1,TRBJ1-3,TGTGCCAGCAGCGAAGACAGGGGCTATAATGGAAACACCATATATTTT,CASSEDRGYNGNTIYF
NA,TRBV4-1,NA,TRBJ1-3,TGCGCCAGCAGCCAAGATCGGGACTCTGGAAACACCATATATTTT,CASSQDRDSGNTIYF
once,TRBV6-1,NA,TRBJ2-3,TGTGCCAGCAGTGAAATCGGGGGAAGCGGGCGATCCACAGATACGCAGTATTTT,CASSEIGGSGRSTDTQYF
NA,TRBV5-6,TRBD1,TRBJ1-4,TGTGCCAGCAGCTTGGGGGGACAGGGCGAAAAACTGTTTTTT,CASSLGGQGEKLFF
NA,TRBV6-5,TRBD1,TRBJ1-1,TGTGCCAGCAGCCGGACAGGCCTGAACACTGAAGCTTTCTTT,CASSRTGLNTEAFF
few,TRBV5-6,TRBD1,TRBJ1-1,TGTGCCAGCAGCCTCGGGACAGGGGCCGCTTTCTTT,CASSLGTGAAFF
NA,TRBV6-5,TRBD1,TRBJ2-7,TGTGCCAGCAGTCCACAGGGGCCCGAGCAGTACTTC,CASSPQGPEQYF
medium-sized,TRBV19,NA,TRBJ1-5,TGTGCCTCCACGGTCGGGGGAAATATCAATCAGCCCCAGCATTTT,CASTVGGNINQPQHF
NA,TRBV11-2,TRBD1,TRBJ2-7,TGTGCCAGCAGCTTAGGCAGGGGGCCGTCCTACGAGCAGTACTTC,CASSLGRGPSYEQYF
NA,TRBV19,TRBD1,TRBJ1-5,TGTGCCAGTAGTCGCCCCCAGGGGGCGGGCAATCAGCCCCAGCATTTT,CASSRPQGAGNQPQHF
NA,TRBV6-4,TRBD2,TRBJ2-5,TGTGCCAGCAGTATAACTAGCGGGGGCTGTCGCCAAGAGACCCAGTACTTC,CASSITSGGCRQETQYF
NA,TRBV19,NA,TRBJ2-5,TGTGCCAGTAGTACACAAGTCCAAGAGACCCAGTACTTC,CASSTQVQETQYF
NA,TRBV5-1,NA,TRBJ2-3,TGCGCCAGCAGCTTGGCAGCGGTAGCAGATACGCAGTATTTT,CASSLAAVADTQYF
NA,TRBV7-3,TRBD1,TRBJ1-2,TGTGCCAGCAGCTTCGCCGGGACAGGGGGTTTATCCTTC,CASSFAGTGGLSF
NA,TRBV25-1,NA,TRBJ2-7,TGTGCCAGCAGTGAGGGGCTCCCGGGGGGCCACGAGCAGTACTTC,CASSEGLPGGHEQYF
NA,TRBV5-4,NA,TRBJ2-3,TGTGCCAGCAGCTTCGGACTGTCCAGAGGCACAGATACGCAGTATTTT,CASSFGLSRGTDTQYF
NA,TRBV6-1,TRBD1,TRBJ1-2,TGTGCCAGCCGGCCGACAGGGTATGGCTACACCTTC,CASRPTGYGYTF
NA,TRBV15,TRBD1,TRBJ1-6,TGTGCCACCAGCGCGGACAGGGGATCACCCCTCCACTTT,CATSADRGSPLHF
NA,TRBV9,NA,TRBJ2-5,TGTGCCAGCAGCGGACTGGAAGAGACCCAGTACTTC,CASSGLEETQYF